This T cell receptor beta chain was found in a study of human T cells and chemical hapten exposure. Study-wide context: Alopecia areata, totalis or universalis affected patients, mainly female.

This clonotype was seen repeatedly, ten times or more. Time point indicated: patch test 1, 2 weeks after DPC sensitization. The treatment here: therapeutic diphenylcyclopropenone sensitization with weekly scalp DPC. The CDR3 is 14 residues long. Germline V gives CDR1 SGDLS, CDR2 YYNGEE. Trimming stripped 2 bases from V and 3 bases from J, with 11 bases between. One entry per CDR3 protein, called by TCRdb with MiXCR from the RACE reads. The sample includes around 380,000 distinct CDR3 sequences, roughly 4.8% of them seen just once. This material consisted of whole blood, taken in connection with sensitization to the hapten diphenylcyclopropenone (DPC). The chain links TRBV9 to TRBJ1-1; D unclear. The clonotype originates from a woman aged 45-65 years with alopecia areata. Some clones in this sample may be carry-over from other donors' samples. CDR3 sequence: CASSVGLSDTEAFF. The CDR3 nucleotides are TGTGCCAGCAGCGTGGGCCTGAGCGACACTGAAGCTTTCTTT.